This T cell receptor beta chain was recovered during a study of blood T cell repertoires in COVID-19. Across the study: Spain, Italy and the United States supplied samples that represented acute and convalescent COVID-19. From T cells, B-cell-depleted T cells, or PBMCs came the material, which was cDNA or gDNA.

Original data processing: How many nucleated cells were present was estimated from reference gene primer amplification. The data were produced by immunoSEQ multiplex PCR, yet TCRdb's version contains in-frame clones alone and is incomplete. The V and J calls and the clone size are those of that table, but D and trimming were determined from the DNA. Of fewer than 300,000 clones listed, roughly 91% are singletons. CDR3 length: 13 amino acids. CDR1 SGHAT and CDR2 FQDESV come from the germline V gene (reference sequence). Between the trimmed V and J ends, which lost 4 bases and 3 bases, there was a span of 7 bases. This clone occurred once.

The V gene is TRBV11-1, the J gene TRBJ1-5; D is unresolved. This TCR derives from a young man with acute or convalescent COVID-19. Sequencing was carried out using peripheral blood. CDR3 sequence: CASSSGLNQPQHF. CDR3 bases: TGTGCCAGCAGCTCCGGACTCAATCAGCCCCAGCATTTT. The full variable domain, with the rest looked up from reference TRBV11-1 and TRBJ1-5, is EAEVAQSPRYKITEKSQAVAFWCDPISGHATLYWYRQILGQGPELLVQFQDESVVDDSQLPKDRFSAERLKGVDSTLKIQPAELGDSAMYLCASSSGLNQPQHFGDGTRLSIL.